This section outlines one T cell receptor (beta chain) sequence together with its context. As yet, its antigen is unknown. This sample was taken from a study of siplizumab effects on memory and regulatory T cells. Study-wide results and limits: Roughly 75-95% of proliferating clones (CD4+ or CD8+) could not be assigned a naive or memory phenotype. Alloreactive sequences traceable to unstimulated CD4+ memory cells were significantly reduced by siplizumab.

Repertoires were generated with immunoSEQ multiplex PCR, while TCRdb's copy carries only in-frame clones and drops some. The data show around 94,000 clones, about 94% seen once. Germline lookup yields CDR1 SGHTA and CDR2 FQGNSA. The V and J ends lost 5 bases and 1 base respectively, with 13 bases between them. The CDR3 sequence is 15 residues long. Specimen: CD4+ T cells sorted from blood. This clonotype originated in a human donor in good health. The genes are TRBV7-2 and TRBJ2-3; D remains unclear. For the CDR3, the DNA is TGTGCCAGCAGCCCAGTGTACGTCGGCACAGATACGCAGTATTTT. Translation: CASSPVYVGTDTQYF.